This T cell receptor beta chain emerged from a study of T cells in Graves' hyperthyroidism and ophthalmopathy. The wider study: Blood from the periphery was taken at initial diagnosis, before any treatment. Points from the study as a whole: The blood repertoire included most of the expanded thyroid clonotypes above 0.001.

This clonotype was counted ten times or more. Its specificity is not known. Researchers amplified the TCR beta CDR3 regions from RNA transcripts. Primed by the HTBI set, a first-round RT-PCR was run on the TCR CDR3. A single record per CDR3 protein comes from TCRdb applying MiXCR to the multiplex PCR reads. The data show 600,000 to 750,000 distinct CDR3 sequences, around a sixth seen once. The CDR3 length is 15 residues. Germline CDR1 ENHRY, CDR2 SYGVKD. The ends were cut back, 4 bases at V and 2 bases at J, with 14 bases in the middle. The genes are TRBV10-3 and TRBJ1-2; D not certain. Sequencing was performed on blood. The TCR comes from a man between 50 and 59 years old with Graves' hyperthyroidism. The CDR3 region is CAISVGDNDNYGYTF. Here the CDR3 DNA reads TGTGCCATCAGTGTAGGTGACAATGACAACTATGGCTACACCTTC.